These 12 T cell receptor beta chains originate from one sample sequenced in a study of shared clonotypes between healthy human individuals. Assay: immunoSEQ multiplex PCR; the TCRdb copy retains only in-frame clones and omits some. The sample has about 960,000 clones; 76% are singletons. Sequenced input: memory CD4+ T cells sorted from blood. The subset is: CD45RA-negative fraction. The receptors here all came from a young man in good health.

About this clone: This CDR3 is also generated by other DNA sequences in the sample. V and J are TRBV6-1 and TRBJ1-3; D is unresolved. CDR1 MNHNS and CDR2 SASEGT come from the germline V gene. V lost 4 bases, J lost 4 bases, and 11 bases lay in between. This CDR3 has 14 amino acids. This CDR3 is CASSVDYSGNTIYF. The CDR3 region has the DNA TGTGCCAGCAGTGTGGACTATTCGGGAAACACCATATATTTT.

The CDR3 coding sequence is TGCGCCAGCAGTGAGTCCTCCGGGGCCCGTAGGTACTTC. Protein sequence: CASSESSGARRYF. This chain connects TRBV10-2 to TRBJ2-5; D could derive from TRBD1 or TRBD2 (5 bases each). The V gene's germline CDR1 is WSHSY and CDR2 SAAADI. CDR3 length equals 13 residues. The V and J ends lost 0 bases and 13 bases respectively, with 15 bases between them.

This clone was picked up a small number of times. J is TRBJ1-1 and V is TRBV30; D might be TRBD1 (5 bases). V was shortened by 4 bases and J by 1 base, with 7 bases between the two germline ends. The CDR3 covers 12 residues. Germline loops: CDR1 GTSNPN, CDR2 SVGIG (reference sequence). The CDR3 DNA is TGTGCCTGGATTCAGGGGAACACTGAAGCTTTCTTT. Translated, it gives CAWIQGNTEAFF.

This clone came up many times. The chain links TRBV2 to TRBJ1-4; 12 nucleotides align to TRBD1. Unmatched junction bases numbered 6, after V lost 5 bases and J lost 2 bases. Germline CDR1 is SNHLY and CDR2 is FYNNEI. The CDR3 extends over 17 amino acids. The CDR3 loop is CASSPGTGGFTNEKLFF. For the CDR3, the DNA is TGTGCCAGCAGTCCCGGGACAGGGGGCTTCACTAATGAAAAACTGTTTTTT.

The CDR3 nucleotides are TGTGCCAGCAGCCCGGAACAGGGGTCGGGGTCACCCCTCCACTTT. Translation gives CASSPEQGSGSPLHF. The chain couples TRBV5-8 to TRBJ1-6; 7 nucleotides align to TRBD1. The ends lost 4 bases at V and 10 bases at J; junction bases unmatched: 11. Germline V lookup: CDR1 SGHTS, CDR2 YDEGEE. This CDR3 comprises 15 residues.

This clone was detected only a few times. This chain connects TRBV10-3 to TRBJ1-2; maybe TRBD1 (5 bases). CDR1 ENHRY and CDR2 SYGVKD come from the germline V gene. This CDR3 spans 12 amino acids. V dropped 7 bases and J dropped 5 bases, with 11 bases sitting between them. CDR3 region: CAINGRDYGYTF. CDR3 sequence (DNA): TGTGCCATCAATGGCAGGGATTATGGCTACACCTTC.

The V call is TRBV18, the J call TRBJ2-5, with 16 bases matching TRBD2. V shed 4 bases and J 2 bases; nucleotides not matched to a gene: 7. CDR1 and CDR2 from the germline V gene are KGHSH and LQKENI. This CDR3 region has 18 residues. DNA of the CDR3: TGTGCCAGCTCACAGGGACTAGCGGGAGGGCCGCGACAAGAGACCCAGTACTTC. Translation gives CASSQGLAGGPRQETQYF.

The chain couples TRBV13 to TRBJ1-3; no firm D call. Germline V CDR1 and CDR2: PRHDT, FYEKMQ (reference sequence). This CDR3 spans 15 amino acids. V dropped 5 bases and J dropped 4 bases, with 15 bases sitting between them. The CDR3 protein is CASSLRSRTGNTIYF. The CDR3 coding sequence is TGTGCCAGCAGCCTAAGGTCTAGGACGGGAAACACCATATATTTT. Supplemented by reference TRBV13 and TRBJ1-3, the full variable domain reads AAGVIQSPRHLIKEKRETATLKCYPIPRHDTVYWYQQGPGQDPQFLISFYEKMQSDKGSIPDRFSAQQFSDYHSELNMSSLELGDSALYFCASSLRSRTGNTIYFGEGSWLTVV.

This chain links TRBV29-1 with TRBJ2-2, with D maybe TRBD2 (6 bases). The length of the CDR3 is 14 residues. The V gene lost 6 bases and the J gene lost 1 base, with 12 bases spanning the gap. CDR1 and CDR2 from the germline V gene are SQVTM and ANQGSEA. CDR3 in DNA: TGCAGCGTCCAAGGGACTGGGAACACCGGGGAGCTGTTTTTT. This codes for CSVQGTGNTGELFF.

This sequence joins TRBV6-1 and TRBJ1-5; 8 bases agree with TRBD1. V lost 6 bases, J lost 2 bases, and 6 bases stayed unmatched. Germline V lookup: CDR1 MNHNS, CDR2 SASEGT. The CDR3 is 15 amino acids. This chain's CDR3 is CASRRTGQGNQPQHF. CDR3 bases: TGTGCCAGCAGGCGGACAGGGCAGGGCAATCAGCCCCAGCATTTT.

This clone occurred once. The chain couples TRBV4-1 to TRBJ1-1; D is possibly TRBD1 (5 bases). Trimming removed 2 bases at V and 10 bases at J, with 17 bases between. The CDR3 has 14 amino acids. From germline, CDR1 is MGHRA and CDR2 YSYEKL. CDR3 region: CASSQPSLQVAAFF. DNA of the CDR3: TGCGCCAGCAGCCAACCGAGCTTACAGGTTGCAGCTTTCTTT.

The chain uses TRBV5-6 and TRBJ1-2; 7 nucleotides align to TRBD1. This CDR3 is 16 amino acids long. The junction had 9 bases not matched to a gene; V was cut back by 4 bases and J by 0 bases. Per germline, CDR1 SGHDT and CDR2 YYEEEE. In DNA form, the CDR3 reads TGTGCCAGCAGCGCCACCCTACAGGGGCCTAACTATGGCTACACCTTC. Translation: CASSATLQGPNYGYTF.